This is a list of T cell receptor beta chains from one sample in a study of Ad26.COV2.S vaccination and SARS-CoV-2 variants. The assay was immunoSEQ multiplex PCR, and TCRdb's table has in-frame clones only and misses some. The table includes some 250,000 clones, 85% to 90% detected once. Source: peripheral blood, taken in a trial of Ad26.COV2.S vaccine versus placebo. These receptors all come from a person between 18 and 60 years old who received the Ad26.COV2.S COVID-19 vaccine or a placebo. Both conserved end residues are part of each CDR3.

>TRBJ2-1|TRBV30
CAWYLAGTYNEQFF
>TRBJ2-1|TRBV4-2
CASSQDQGGGGYNEQFF
>TRBJ2-5|TRBV11-2
CASSRDRAQETQYF
>TRBJ1-4|TRBV28
CASNTGVWEKLFF
>TRBJ1-2|TRBV5-1
CASSLEAGGGYTF
>TRBJ2-7|TRBV25-1
CASGGAPYEQYF
>TRBJ2-3|TRBV10-3
CAPGTCTDTQYF
>TRBJ2-3|TRBV6-4
CASSEQTNKTDTQYF
>TRBJ1-2|TRBV19
CASSIHGANYGYTF
>TRBJ1-2|TRBV29-1
CSVEVITRGDYGYTF
>TRBJ2-7|TRBV7-2
CASSLVGSGVSYEQYF
>TRBJ2-5|TRBV4-1
CASSFPQETQYF
>TRBJ2-5|TRBV6-6
CASSYRLAGIKETQYF
>TRBJ1-4|TRBV5-8
CASSWGQGPNEKLFF
>TRBJ2-3|TRBV27
CASSLWTGKDTQYF
>TRBJ2-7|TRBV7-2
CASSYWFSYEQYF
>TRBJ2-3|TRBV3-1/TRBV3-2
CASLLRHPRAQKCTDTQYF
>TRBJ1-1|TRBV7-2
CASSSPVAGRRSAEAFF
>TRBJ2-5|TRBV28
CASYGQTGETQYF
>TRBJ2-3|TRBV7-2
CASSNAGLAGGRVYF
>TRBJ2-5|TRBV28
CASSLPSQETQYF
>TRBJ1-3|TRBV7-9
CASSQQGNTIYF
>TRBJ2-5|TRBV5-1
CASSFQETQYF
>TRBJ1-1|TRBV27
CASSLLEYTEAFF
>TRBJ2-1|TRBV5-4
CASSTGQGFYNEQFF
>TRBJ1-5|TRBV2
CASSAGGLQPQHF
>TRBJ1-1|TRBV29-1
CSVEGSGYTEAFF
>TRBJ2-1|TRBV19
CASSPPGLAGQNEQFF
>TRBJ2-7|TRBV19
CASSISAGQGTYEQYF
>TRBJ2-7|TRBV29-1
CSVETGSKDYEQYF
>TRBJ1-3|TRBV7-2
CASSLVSQGATGNTIYF
>TRBJ2-7|TRBV28
CASSLGGDRAYEQYF
>TRBJ1-1|TRBV4-1
CASSQGDRDMTEAFF
>TRBJ2-5|TRBV6-2/TRBV6-3
CASSYGTAQETQYF
>TRBJ2-3|TRBV7-2
CASSFGPTDTQYF
>TRBJ2-3|TRBV7-2
CASRGGRGWDTQYF
>TRBJ1-1|TRBV30
CAWKGGNTEAFF
>TRBJ1-5|TRBV5-1
CASSLGTGQPQHF
>TRBJ2-1|TRBV18
CASSPPGGGGDEQFF
>TRBJ2-2|TRBV18
CASSSQNQGGAGELFF
>TRBJ2-5|TRBV10-3
CAISEPEETQYF
>TRBJ2-1|TRBV11-2
CASSLKSADYEQFF
>TRBJ1-2|TRBV6-6
CASTLSRTDVYGYTF
>TRBJ2-7|TRBV27
CASSSYYEQYF
>TRBJ1-6|TRBV7-2
CASSPWTGVRSPLHF
>TRBJ2-7|TRBV30
CAWSMTGVRDEQYF
>TRBJ2-3|TRBV7-7
CASSSDDASTDTQYF